Below are 28 T cell receptor beta chains sequenced from a single sample in a study of T cell responses to AZD1222 COVID-19 vaccine. Measured with immunoSEQ multiplex PCR; TCRdb has only the in-frame clones, and not every one. Of roughly 150,000 clones in the sample, just over 90% were seen once. The input for sequencing was peripheral blood, taken 28 days after the second AZD1222 dose. All receptors come from an adult who received the AZD1222 COVID-19 vaccine.

CDR3 sequence reads: CASSSPDRIQYF. In nucleotides, the CDR3 is TGTGCCAGCAGCTCACCCGATCGTATTCAGTACTTC. J is TRBJ2-4 and V is TRBV7-2; D not resolved. Trimming stripped 4 bases from V and 10 bases from J, with 11 bases between. In germline, CDR1 is SGHTA, CDR2 FQGNSA. The CDR3 extends over 12 amino acids.

The gene calls are TRBV27 and TRBJ2-1; D gene unclear. Germline loops: CDR1 MNHEY, CDR2 SMNVEV (reference sequence). Deletions cut 5 bases from V and 5 bases from J, with 19 bases between. The CDR3 extends over 16 amino acids. DNA of the CDR3: TGTGCCAGCAGTCCGCGGTTACCCCCAGTACACAATGAGCAGTTCTTC. Translated: CASSPRLPPVHNEQFF.

This clone was counted only a few times. The rearrangement links TRBV7-9 to TRBJ1-6, with TRBD1 as a possible D gene (5 bases). Germline V lookup: CDR1 SEHNR, CDR2 FQNEAQ (reference sequence). Deletions cut 3 bases from V and 7 bases from J, with 10 bases between. The CDR3 is 14 amino acids. In nucleotides, the CDR3 is TGTGCCAGCAGCTTCGCAGGGTCGAATTCACCCCTCCACTTT. It yields the protein CASSFAGSNSPLHF.

V usage is TRBV9 and J usage is TRBJ2-2; 7 bases map to TRBD2. After removal of 1 base from V and 10 bases from J, the junction contained 7 bases not matched to a gene. CDR3 size: 14 residues. The germline V gene has CDR1 SGDLS and CDR2 YYNGEE. CDR3 protein: CASSVTGGGLELFF. The CDR3 coding sequence is TGTGCCAGCAGCGTAACGGGGGGAGGCCTGGAGCTGTTTTTT.

CDR3 nucleotides: TGTGCCAGCAGCCTACAGCCTTCGAACACTGAAGCTTTCTTT. Encoded protein: CASSLQPSNTEAFF. The chain uses TRBV7-8 and TRBJ1-1; D gene ambiguous. V shed 5 bases and J shed 1 base, with 11 bases lying between them. CDR1 and CDR2 (germline): SGHVS, FQNEAQ. The CDR3 runs to 14 residues.

V gene TRBV9 combines with J gene TRBJ2-7; D gene unclear. This CDR3 is built from 13 residues. V lost 0 bases to trimming and J lost 3 bases, with 7 bases between them. Germline CDR1 and CDR2: SGDLS and YYNGEE. The CDR3 spells CASSVDSNYEQYF. The DNA of the CDR3 is TGTGCCAGCAGCGTAGATAGTAACTACGAGCAGTACTTC.

The chain recombines TRBV2 with TRBJ1-3; possible D gene TRBD1, 5 bases. Trimming shortened V by 8 bases and J by 2 bases, and 10 bases separated the two germline ends. Germline V lookup: CDR1 SNHLY, CDR2 FYNNEI. The CDR3 has 13 amino acids. Here the CDR3 DNA reads TGTGCCAGCTCCAGGGAGGCTGGAAACACCATATATTTT. Translating gives CASSREAGNTIYF.

The rearrangement links TRBV10-1 to TRBJ2-1; 9 nucleotides match TRBD1. After removal of 2 bases from V and 0 bases from J, the junction contained 5 bases not matched to a gene. This CDR3 is 17 amino acids long. Germline CDR1 reads WNHNN; CDR2 reads SYGVQD (reference sequence). As DNA, the CDR3 is TGCGCCAGCAGTGAGACAGGGACAGGGAGCTCCTACAATGAGCAGTTCTTC. It codes for CASSETGTGSSYNEQFF.

V gene TRBV21-1 combines with J gene TRBJ2-1; TRBD2 is the table's D call, not checked against the DNA. TRBV21-1 is given as a pseudogene. The CDR3 totals 15 residues. For the CDR3, the DNA is TGTGCCAGCAGTGCTTTCCGGGGGGGATCCAATGAGCAGTTCTTC. Translated, it gives CASSAFRGGSNEQFF.

The genes are TRBV2 and TRBJ1-1; D may be TRBD1 (6 bases). Deletions cut 3 bases from V and 3 bases from J, with 11 bases between. The CDR3 sequence is 14 residues long. Per germline, CDR1 SNHLY and CDR2 FYNNEI. CDR3: CASSEAGVDTEAFF. CDR3 nucleotide sequence: TGTGCCAGCAGTGAGGCAGGGGTGGACACTGAAGCTTTCTTT.

This chain connects TRBV6-5 to TRBJ1-1; D is perhaps TRBD1 (6 bases). This CDR3 contains 13 residues. The germline gives CDR1 MNHEY, CDR2 SVGAGI. The V end was cut by 6 bases, the J end by 1 base, with 9 bases between. As DNA, the CDR3 is TGTGCCAGCAGGGCGGACAGGAACACTGAAGCTTTCTTT. It encodes CASRADRNTEAFF.

This clone was counted a single time. This chain uses TRBV9 with TRBJ2-5; tentative D call: TRBD1 (6 bases). Trimming removed 0 bases at V and 2 bases at J, with 8 bases between. CDR1 is SGDLS and CDR2 is YYNGEE in the germline V gene. CDR3 length equals 14 residues. As DNA, the CDR3 is TGTGCCAGCAGCGTAGGGACAGTACAAGAGACCCAGTACTTC. Protein sequence: CASSVGTVQETQYF. The entire variable domain, with the rest obtained from reference TRBV9 and TRBJ2-5, is as follows: DSGVTQTPKHLITATGQRVTLRCSPRSGDLSVYWYQQSLDQGLQFLIQYYNGEERAKGNILERFSAQQFPDLHSELNLSSLELGDSALYFCASSVGTVQETQYFGPGTRLLVL.

A word on this clone: The identical CDR3 is also encoded by other nucleotide sequences in the sample. The CDR3 loop reads CASSFNRAGYTF. CDR3 bases: TGTGCCAGCAGCTTCAACAGGGCTGGCTACACCTTC. The chain employs TRBV7-9 and TRBJ1-2, with D tentatively TRBD1 (6 bases). Germline CDR1 SEHNR, CDR2 FQNEAQ (reference sequence). V was trimmed by 3 bases and J by 7 bases, leaving 9 bases between them. The CDR3 extends over 12 amino acids.

The gene calls are TRBV4-2 and TRBJ2-3, with no clear D. CDR1 is LGHNA, CDR2 YNFKEQ, per germline. With 0 bases removed from V and 0 bases from J, the gap between germline ends came to 10 bases. CDR3 length equals 16 residues. The CDR3 reads CASSQDLGKSTDTQYF. CDR3 nucleotides: TGTGCCAGCAGCCAAGATTTGGGGAAGAGCACAGATACGCAGTATTTT.

V and J are TRBV11-3 and TRBJ2-1, with D perhaps matching TRBD2 (5 bases). CDR1 SGHNT and CDR2 YENEEA come from the germline V gene. The CDR3 length is 13 residues. V lost 1 base, J lost 9 bases, and 10 bases lay in between. CDR3 residues: CASSLGLGSEQFF. CDR3 DNA: TGTGCCAGCAGCTTAGGCTTGGGGAGTGAGCAGTTCTTC.

This chain joins TRBV14 and TRBJ2-7, with D possibly TRBD2 on 6 matching bases. The germline V gene has CDR1 SGHDN and CDR2 FVKESK. V dropped 0 bases and J dropped 2 bases, with 14 bases sitting between them. The CDR3 is 16 amino acids. The DNA of the CDR3 is TGTGCCAGCAGCCAAGAGTTCCGGGGGACCACCTACGAGCAGTACTTC. Translated, it gives CASSQEFRGTTYEQYF. Combining the CDR3 with reference TRBV14 and TRBJ2-7 gives the whole variable domain EAGVTQFPSHSVIEKGQTVTLRCDPISGHDNLYWYRRVMGKEIKFLLHFVKESKQDESGMPNNRFLAERTGGTYSTLKVQPAELEDSGVYFCASSQEFRGTTYEQYFGPGTRLTVT.

This chain links TRBV9 with TRBJ1-2; 9 bases are a match to TRBD1. The J segment lost 4 bases and the V segment lost 4 bases, leaving 11 bases of the junction unmatched. The CDR3 contains 16 residues. Germline V gene sequence: CDR1 SGDLS, CDR2 YYNGEE. The CDR3 loop is CASSPPGQGTTYGYTF. The CDR3 DNA follows: TGTGCCAGCAGCCCACCCGGACAGGGGACTACCTATGGCTACACCTTC.

The rearrangement links TRBV2 to TRBJ1-5; D is undetermined. Germline lookup yields CDR1 SNHLY and CDR2 FYNNEI. This CDR3 contains 13 residues. Trimming took 5 bases from V and 7 from J, leaving 12 bases between them. DNA of the CDR3: TGTGCCAGCAGTTCTCGATCTGGCCAGCCCCAGCATTTT. Its protein is CASSSRSGQPQHF.

This chain links TRBV5-1 with TRBJ2-7; D remains unclear. The CDR3 totals 17 residues. Germline-derived CDR1 and CDR2 are SGHRS and YFSETQ. V was pared by 0 bases and J by 1 base, with 17 bases between. The CDR3: CASSLGPRAGGSYEQYF. The CDR3 DNA reads as TGCGCCAGCAGCTTGGGGCCCCGGGCCGGTGGGTCCTACGAGCAGTACTTC.

This chain joins TRBV9 and TRBJ2-5, with 7 bases aligning to TRBD1. The CDR3 is 12 amino acids. Trimming took 3 bases from V and 5 from J; bases not matched to a gene: 1. Germline CDR1 SGDLS, CDR2 YYNGEE. The CDR3 loop is CASSATGETQYF. CDR3 DNA: TGTGCCAGCAGCGCGACAGGGGAGACCCAGTACTTC.

The chain couples TRBV7-2 to TRBJ2-1; 8 nucleotides align to TRBD2. Per the germline V gene, CDR1 is SGHTA and CDR2 is FQGNSA. CDR3 size: 16 residues. V dropped 1 base and J dropped 4; count of bases not matched to a gene: 6. In DNA, the CDR3 is TGTGCCAGCAGCTTAGGGGCGGGGGGAGCTTACAATGAGCAGTTCTTC. Residues: CASSLGAGGAYNEQFF.

The chain employs TRBV28 and TRBJ1-1; no clear D. Trimming shortened V by 2 bases and J by 2 bases, and 9 bases separated the two germline ends. This CDR3 is 14 amino acids long. Germline V gene data show CDR1 as MDHEN and CDR2 as SYDVKM. The CDR3 coding sequence is TGTGCCAGCAGTTTAGTGGGCAGTAACACTGAAGCTTTCTTT. It translates to CASSLVGSNTEAFF. The full variable domain, with the rest looked up from reference TRBV28 and TRBJ1-1, is DVKVTQSSRYLVKRTGEKVFLECVQDMDHENMFWYRQDPGLGLRLIYFSYDVKMKEKGDIPEGYSVSREKKERFSLILESASTNQTSMYLCASSLVGSNTEAFFGQGTRLTVV.

The V call is TRBV7-3, the J call TRBJ2-1, with a tentative D call TRBD2 (6 bases). Trimming cost V 5 bases and J 5 bases, with 10 bases left between them. Per the germline V gene, CDR1 is SGHTA and CDR2 is FQGTGA. The CDR3 sequence is 13 residues long. The DNA for the CDR3 is TGTGCCAGCAGCCCATCGGGGGACAATGAGCAGTTCTTC. This encodes CASSPSGDNEQFF.

This clone was observed once. CDR3 nucleotide sequence: TGTGCCAGCAGCTACCTCGAGAACTATGGCTACACCTTC. It specifies CASSYLENYGYTF. This sequence joins TRBV5-5 and TRBJ1-2; D gene ambiguous. Trimming removed 3 bases at V and 2 bases at J, with 8 bases between. The CDR3 is made up of 13 amino acids. The germline V gene encodes CDR1 SGHKS and CDR2 YYEKEE (reference sequence).

This clone appeared a single time. The chain joins TRBV6-2 or TRBV6-3 to TRBJ2-5; D gene uncertain. CDR1 is MNHEY, CDR2 SVGEGT, per germline. The CDR3 is made up of 11 amino acids. With 6 bases removed from V and 6 bases from J, the gap between germline ends came to 8 bases. In DNA form, the CDR3 reads TGTGCCAGCAGCCAATCGCAGACCCAGTACTTC. Encoded protein: CASSQSQTQYF.

V is TRBV20-1 and J is TRBJ1-2; D not resolved. The CDR3 has 11 residues. The V end was cut by 4 bases, the J end by 6 bases, with 9 bases between. Looked up from germline, CDR1 is DFQATT and CDR2 is SNEGSKA (reference sequence). For the CDR3, the DNA is TGCAGTGCTATAGTCCGAAATGGCTACACCTTC. It specifies CSAIVRNGYTF.

The chain couples TRBV28 to TRBJ2-1; D gene uncertain. Trimming shortened V by 2 bases and J by 12 bases, and 17 bases separated the two germline ends. The CDR3 sequence is 14 residues long. Per the germline V gene, CDR1 is MDHEN and CDR2 is SYDVKM. CDR3 in amino acids: CASSLAVATMTQFF. DNA for the CDR3: TGTGCCAGCAGTTTAGCAGTTGCGACAATGACGCAGTTCTTC.

The genes are TRBV28 and TRBJ2-1, with a tentative D call TRBD2 (5 bases). The germline gives CDR1 MDHEN, CDR2 SYDVKM. The CDR3 is made up of 14 amino acids. Trimming left V 2 bases short and J 4 bases short, with 9 bases between. The CDR3 loop reads CASSLGSRYNEQFF. DNA for the CDR3: TGTGCCAGCAGTTTAGGGAGTCGATACAATGAGCAGTTCTTC. Filled out from reference TRBV28 and TRBJ2-1, the complete variable domain reads DVKVTQSSRYLVKRTGEKVFLECVQDMDHENMFWYRQDPGLGLRLIYFSYDVKMKEKGDIPEGYSVSREKKERFSLILESASTNQTSMYLCASSLGSRYNEQFFGPGTRLTVL.